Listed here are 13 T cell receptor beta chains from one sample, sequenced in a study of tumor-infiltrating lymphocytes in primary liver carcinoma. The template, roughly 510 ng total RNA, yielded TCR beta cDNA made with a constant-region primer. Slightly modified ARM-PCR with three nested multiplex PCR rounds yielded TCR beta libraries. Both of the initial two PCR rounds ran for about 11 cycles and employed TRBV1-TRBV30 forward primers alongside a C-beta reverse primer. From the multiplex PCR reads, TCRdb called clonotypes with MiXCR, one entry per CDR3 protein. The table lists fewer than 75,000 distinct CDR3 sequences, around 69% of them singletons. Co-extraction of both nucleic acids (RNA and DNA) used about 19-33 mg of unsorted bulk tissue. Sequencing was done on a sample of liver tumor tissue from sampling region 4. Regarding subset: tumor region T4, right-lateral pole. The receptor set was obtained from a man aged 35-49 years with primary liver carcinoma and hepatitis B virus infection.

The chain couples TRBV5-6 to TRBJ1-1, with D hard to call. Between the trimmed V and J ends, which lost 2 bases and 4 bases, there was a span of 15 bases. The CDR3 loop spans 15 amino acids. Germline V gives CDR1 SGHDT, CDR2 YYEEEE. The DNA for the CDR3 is TGTGCCAGCAGCTTAGGGAAGGTTACGGGCACTGAAGCTTTCTTT. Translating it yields CASSLGKVTGTEAFF. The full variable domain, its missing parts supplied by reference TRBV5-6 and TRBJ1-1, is DAGVTQSPTHLIKTRGQQVTLRCSPKSGHDTVSWYQQALGQGPQFIFQYYEEEERQRGNFPDRFSGHQFPNYSSELNVNALLLGDSALYLCASSLGKVTGTEAFFGQGTRLTVV.

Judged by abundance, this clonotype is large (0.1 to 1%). The CDR3 here is CASSARTGGPAEAFF. Here the CDR3 DNA reads TGTGCCAGCAGCGCCAGGACAGGGGGTCCGGCTGAAGCTTTCTTT. The chain joins TRBV11-2 to TRBJ1-1, with 10 bases that match TRBD1. This CDR3 comprises 15 residues. After removal of 5 bases from V and 6 bases from J, the junction contained 9 bases not matched to a gene. CDR1 is SGHAT and CDR2 is FQNNGV in the germline V gene.

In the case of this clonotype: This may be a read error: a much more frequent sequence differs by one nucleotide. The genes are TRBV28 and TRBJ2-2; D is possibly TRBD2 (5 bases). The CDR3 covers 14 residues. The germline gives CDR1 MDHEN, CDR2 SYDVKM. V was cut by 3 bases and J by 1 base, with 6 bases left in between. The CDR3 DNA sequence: TGTGCCAGCAGTTTTGGACTGAACACCGGGGAGCTGTTTTTT. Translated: CASSFGLNTGELFF.

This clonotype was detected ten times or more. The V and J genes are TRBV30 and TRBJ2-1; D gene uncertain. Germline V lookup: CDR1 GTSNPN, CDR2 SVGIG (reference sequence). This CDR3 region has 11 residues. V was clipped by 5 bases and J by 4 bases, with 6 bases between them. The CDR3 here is CAWVEYNEQFF. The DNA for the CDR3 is TGTGCCTGGGTGGAATACAATGAGCAGTTCTTC.

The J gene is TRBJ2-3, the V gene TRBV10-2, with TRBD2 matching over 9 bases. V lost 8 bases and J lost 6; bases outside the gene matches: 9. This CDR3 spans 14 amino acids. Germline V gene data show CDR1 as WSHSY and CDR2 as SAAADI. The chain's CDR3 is CASQREDRADTQYF. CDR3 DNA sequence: TGCGCCAGCCAGCGGGAGGACCGGGCGGATACGCAGTATTTT.

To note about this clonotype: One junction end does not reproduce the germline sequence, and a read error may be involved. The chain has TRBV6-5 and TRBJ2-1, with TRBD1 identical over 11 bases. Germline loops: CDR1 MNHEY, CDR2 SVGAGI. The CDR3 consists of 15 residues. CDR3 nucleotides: TGTACCAGCAGTCGCGGACAGGGGGCGGGAAATGAGCAGTTCTTC. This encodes CTSSRGQGAGNEQFF.

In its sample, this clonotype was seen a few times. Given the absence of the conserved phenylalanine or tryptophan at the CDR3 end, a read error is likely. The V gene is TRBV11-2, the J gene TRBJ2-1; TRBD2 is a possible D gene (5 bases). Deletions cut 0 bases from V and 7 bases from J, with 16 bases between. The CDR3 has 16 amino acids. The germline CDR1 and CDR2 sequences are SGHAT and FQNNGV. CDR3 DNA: TGTGCCAGCAGCTTAGAGCCCCTAACGGGAATGAATGAGCAGTTCTCC. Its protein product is CASSLEPLTGMNEQFS.

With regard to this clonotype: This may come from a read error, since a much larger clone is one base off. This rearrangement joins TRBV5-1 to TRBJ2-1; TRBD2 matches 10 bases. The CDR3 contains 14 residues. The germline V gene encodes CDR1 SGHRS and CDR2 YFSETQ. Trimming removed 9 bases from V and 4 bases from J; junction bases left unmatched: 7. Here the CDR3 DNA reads TGCGCCAACGCGTTAGCGGGAGGTTACAATGAGCAGTTCTTC. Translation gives CANALAGGYNEQFF.

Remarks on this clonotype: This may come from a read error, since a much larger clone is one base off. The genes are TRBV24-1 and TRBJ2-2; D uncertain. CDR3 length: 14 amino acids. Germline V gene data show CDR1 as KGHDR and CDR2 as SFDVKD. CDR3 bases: TGTGCCAGCAGTGACCTCATGAACACCGGGGAGCTGTTTTTT. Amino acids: CASSDLMNTGELFF.

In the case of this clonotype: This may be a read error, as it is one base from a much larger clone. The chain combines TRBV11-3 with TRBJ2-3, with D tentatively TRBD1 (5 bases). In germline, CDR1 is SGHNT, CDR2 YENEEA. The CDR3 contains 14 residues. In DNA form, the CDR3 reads TGTGCCAGCAACTTAAACCGACAAGGGGATACGCACTATTTT. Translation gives CASNLNRQGDTHYF.

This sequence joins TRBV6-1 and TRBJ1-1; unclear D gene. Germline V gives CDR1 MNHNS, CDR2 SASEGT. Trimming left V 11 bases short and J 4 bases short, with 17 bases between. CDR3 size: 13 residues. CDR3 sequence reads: CAGSREWGTEAFF. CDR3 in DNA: TGTGCCGGCTCACGGGAGTGGGGCACTGAAGCTTTCTTT.

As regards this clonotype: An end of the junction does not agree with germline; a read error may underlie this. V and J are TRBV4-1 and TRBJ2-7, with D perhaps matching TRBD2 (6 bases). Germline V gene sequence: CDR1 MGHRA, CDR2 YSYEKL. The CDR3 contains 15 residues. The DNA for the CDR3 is TGCGCCAGCAGCCAAGAACTAGTGGGGGGATACGAGCATTACTTC. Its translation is CASSQELVGGYEHYF.

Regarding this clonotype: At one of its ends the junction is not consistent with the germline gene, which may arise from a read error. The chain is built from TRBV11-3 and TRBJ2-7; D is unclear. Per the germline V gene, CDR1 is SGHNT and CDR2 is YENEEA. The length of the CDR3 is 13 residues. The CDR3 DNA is TGTGCCAGCAACTTAACACCCAGCAGTGAGCAGTACTTC. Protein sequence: CASNLTPSSEQYF. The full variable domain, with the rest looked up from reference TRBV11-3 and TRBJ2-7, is EAGVVQSPRYKIIEKKQPVAFWCNPISGHNTLYWYLQNLGQGPELLIRYENEEAVDDSQLPKDRFSAERLKGVDSTLKIQPAELGDSAVYLCASNLTPSSEQYFGPGTRLTVT.